The 18 T cell receptor beta chains presented below share a single source sample, sequenced in a study of blood T cells in healthy people across ages. A second PCR, run for about 6 to 11 cycles, used a sample-barcoded 5' primer plus a J-beta primer mix. TCRdb called the 5' RACE reads again in MiXCR, with one record for every CDR3 protein. The sample shows about 540,000 distinct CDR3 sequences, approximately 25% of them seen only once. The same specimen was also included in a second study, on T cells of mothers and their children.

Sequencing input: blood. Receptors originate from a boy younger than 18 in good health.

Turning to this clonotype: A read error may be the cause here, since a much bigger clone is one base away. The chain combines TRBV3-1 with TRBJ2-5; 11 positions agree with TRBD2. Germline V gene lookup returns CDR1 LGHDT and CDR2 YNNKEL (reference sequence). This CDR3 is 15 amino acids long. The CDR3 DNA reads TGTGCCGGCAGCCAAGGGACTAGCGGCCAAGAGACCCAGTACTTC. Translating gives CAGSQGTSGQETQYF.

A few counts support this clonotype. CDR3 residues: CASSQDRADQETQYF. As DNA, the CDR3 is TGTGCCAGCAGCCAAGACCGAGCAGACCAAGAGACCCAGTACTTC. The chain is built from TRBV3-1 and TRBJ2-5, with D unclear. V was pared by 0 bases and J by 0 bases, with 8 bases between. The CDR3 runs 15 residues. Germline values: CDR1 LGHDT, CDR2 YNNKEL (reference sequence).

This clonotype was found a few times. The CDR3 is CASSLSGDLAYEQYF. The CDR3 DNA follows: TGTGCCAGCAGTTTATCGGGGGACCTCGCCTACGAGCAGTACTTC. The J gene is TRBJ2-7, the V gene TRBV28; perhaps TRBD2 as D (6 bases). Germline V gives CDR1 MDHEN, CDR2 SYDVKM. Deletions cut 1 base from V and 2 bases from J, with 12 bases between. The CDR3 has 15 amino acids.

The genes are TRBV4-3 and TRBJ2-3, with TRBD2 matching over 9 bases. Trimming took 0 bases from V and 3 from J; bases not matched to a gene: 1. Per germline, CDR1 LGHNA and CDR2 YSLEER. CDR3 length equals 15 residues. CDR3 region: CASSQELAGTDTQYF. The DNA for the CDR3 is TGCGCCAGCAGCCAAGAGCTAGCGGGAACAGATACGCAGTATTTT.

The chain recombines TRBV11-2 with TRBJ1-1; perhaps TRBD1 as D (5 bases). V was trimmed by 5 bases and J by 3 bases, leaving 13 bases between them. Germline V gene data show CDR1 as SGHAT and CDR2 as FQNNGV. The CDR3 consists of 14 residues. Written as DNA, the CDR3 is TGTGCCAGCAGCCCTATGGAAGGGGACACTGAAGCTTTCTTT. This gives the protein CASSPMEGDTEAFF. Combining the CDR3 with reference TRBV11-2 and TRBJ1-1 gives the whole variable domain EAGVAQSPRYKIIEKRQSVAFWCNPISGHATLYWYQQILGQGPKLLIQFQNNGVVDDSQLPKDRFSAERLKGVDSTLKIQPAKLEDSAVYLCASSPMEGDTEAFFGQGTRLTVV.

J is TRBJ2-1 and V is TRBV7-8, with a possible D match to TRBD2 (5 bases). V lost 6 bases, J lost 9 bases, and 21 bases lay in between. Germline V gene sequence: CDR1 SGHVS, CDR2 FQNEAQ. The CDR3 runs 15 residues. CDR3 nucleotides: TGTGCCAGCAGACCGCGGATTAGCGTAAGAGGTGAGCAGTTCTTC. Its protein product is CASRPRISVRGEQFF. Using reference TRBV7-8 and TRBJ2-1 for the parts outside the CDR3, the full variable domain is GAGVSQSPRYKVAKRGQDVALRCDPISGHVSLFWYQQALGQGPEFLTYFQNEAQLDKSGLPSDRFFAERPEGSVSTLKIQRTQQEDSAVYLCASRPRISVRGEQFFGPGTRLTVL.

This clonotype has a single count. This chain links TRBV12-3 or TRBV12-4 with TRBJ2-7; D is perhaps TRBD2 (6 bases). The CDR3 has 12 residues. V lost 8 bases and J lost 3, with 11 bases in between. The CDR3 protein is CASAGTLYEQYF. CDR3 in DNA: TGTGCCAGCGCGGGGACTCTCTACGAGCAGTACTTC.

The chain employs TRBV4-2 and TRBJ2-7, with D possibly TRBD1 on 5 matching bases. Germline CDR1 is LGHNA and CDR2 is YNFKEQ. CDR3 length: 14 amino acids. The V and J ends lost 0 bases and 3 bases respectively, with 9 bases between them. The CDR3 DNA reads TGTGCCAGCAGCCAAGAACAGGCCTACTACGAGCAGTACTTC. It codes for CASSQEQAYYEQYF.

V is TRBV3-1 and J is TRBJ2-4; D is ambiguous. This CDR3 spans 16 amino acids. Per the germline V gene, CDR1 is LGHDT and CDR2 is YNNKEL (reference sequence). Trimming took 4 bases from V and 0 from J, leaving 13 bases between them. In nucleotides, the CDR3 is TGTGCCAGCAGCCTCTACCTAGGATCAGCCAAAAACATTCAGTACTTC. This translates into CASSLYLGSAKNIQYF.

This clonotype was observed a few times. The chain carries TRBV19 and TRBJ1-1, with 8 bases fitting TRBD1. The CDR3 has 15 amino acids. Germline CDR1 is LNHDA and CDR2 is SQIVND (reference sequence). J was trimmed by 7 bases and V by 9 bases; bases with no gene match: 16. The CDR3 here is CASHFQGARLYEAFF. DNA of the CDR3: TGTGCCAGCCACTTTCAGGGGGCGCGTTTGTATGAAGCTTTCTTT.

The chain recombines TRBV6-2 or TRBV6-3 with TRBJ2-7, with D hard to call. The length of the CDR3 is 15 residues. Germline lookup yields CDR1 MNHEY and CDR2 SVGEGT. The germline V and J ends were trimmed by 2 bases and 0 bases, with 11 bases remaining between them. The CDR3, as DNA: TGTGCCAGCAGTTACGACGGGTCCTACTCCTACGAGCAGTACTTC. This encodes CASSYDGSYSYEQYF.

This clonotype was seen ten or more times. The V call is TRBV6-6, the J call TRBJ2-7; 11 bases are shared with TRBD2. CDR3 size: 15 residues. Germline trimming cut 5 bases from V and 7 bases from J; bases unmatched to any gene: 10. Germline V lookup: CDR1 MNHNY, CDR2 SVGAGI (reference sequence). The CDR3 DNA reads TGTGCCAGCAGTCCTAGCGGGAGGTCACCGGGGGAGCAGTACTTC. This encodes CASSPSGRSPGEQYF.

J is TRBJ2-1 and V is TRBV3-1; 15 nucleotides match TRBD2. Germline V gene sequence: CDR1 LGHDT, CDR2 YNNKEL (reference sequence). The CDR3 contains 16 residues. V was pared by 3 bases and J by 3 bases, with 0 bases of the junction left unmatched. The CDR3 spells CASSQGLAGGYNEQFF. For the CDR3, the DNA is TGTGCCAGCAGCCAGGGACTAGCGGGAGGCTACAATGAGCAGTTCTTC.

This clonotype was detected only a few times. The chain has TRBV28 and TRBJ2-5; TRBD2 agrees at 11 bases. The end of the DNA aligns better with TRBJ2-7, so the J call may be wrong. CDR1 is MDHEN, CDR2 SYDVKM, per germline. The CDR3 length is 17 residues. The CDR3 nucleotides are TGTGCCAGCAGTCCAGTTGAACTAGCGGGAGATAGCCACGAGCAGTACTTC. Protein product: CASSPVELAGDSHEQYF.

There are a few counts of this clonotype. J is TRBJ2-7 and V is TRBV6-5; D uncertain. V was clipped by 0 bases and J by 2 bases, with 8 bases between them. The CDR3 runs to 14 residues. Per the germline V gene, CDR1 is MNHEY and CDR2 is SVGAGI. The CDR3 nucleotides read TGTGCCAGCAGTTACTCGGCAGGAACCTACGAGCAGTACTTC. Protein sequence: CASSYSAGTYEQYF.

The rearrangement joins TRBV21-1 to TRBJ2-7; TRBD1 is the table's D call, not checked against the DNA. TRBV21-1 is an annotated pseudogene. The CDR3 loop spans 15 amino acids. The CDR3 reads CASSINRDPRYEQYF. CDR3 coding DNA: TGTGCCAGCAGCATAAACCGGGACCCCCGTTACGAGCAGTACTTC.

The chain uses TRBV20-1 and TRBJ2-1; TRBD2 matches at 10 bases. V gave up 0 bases and J gave up 8 bases; unmatched junction bases: 10. Germline CDR1 and CDR2: DFQATT and SNEGSKA (reference sequence). CDR3 length: 16 residues. The CDR3 protein is CSARDVTGTSAHEQFF. CDR3 DNA: TGCAGTGCTAGAGATGTTACCGGGACTAGCGCCCATGAGCAGTTCTTC.

This clonotype was detected a few times. The rearrangement links TRBV4-3 to TRBJ2-7; D is undetermined. CDR1 LGHNA and CDR2 YSLEER come from the germline V gene. The V end lost 0 bases, the J end lost 0 bases, and 9 bases lay between the germline ends. The CDR3 consists of 15 residues. The CDR3 bases are TGCGCCAGCAGCCAAGAATGGGCAGTCTCCTACGAGCAGTACTTC. Its translation is CASSQEWAVSYEQYF.